Each of the 23 T cell receptor beta chains below was sequenced from the same sample in a study of technical replicates of blood from a handful of donors. The assay was immunoSEQ multiplex PCR, and TCRdb's table has in-frame clones only and misses some. This table holds 100,000 or so clones, 90% to 96% found once. Source material: T cells isolated from PBMCs. All receptors come from a human donor in good health.

This clone was picked up one time. The J gene is TRBJ1-2, the V gene TRBV7-8; 7 bases match TRBD1. V shed 4 bases, J shed 5 bases, and the junction held 13 bases outside the gene matches. In germline, CDR1 is SGHVS, CDR2 FQNEAQ. There are 16 residues in the CDR3. The CDR3: CASSSRWWTGEYGYTF. The CDR3 DNA follows: TGTGCCAGCAGCTCCCGTTGGTGGACAGGAGAATATGGCTACACCTTC.

This chain connects TRBV19 to TRBJ2-3, with D possibly being TRBD2 (5 bases). The germline V gene encodes CDR1 LNHDA and CDR2 SQIVND (reference sequence). The CDR3 contains 14 residues. Trimming took off 7 bases at V and 5 bases at J, with 16 bases between the two ends. The CDR3 region has the DNA TGTGCCAGTAAGGAAACTAGATTAGGAGATACGCAGTATTTT. Protein: CASKETRLGDTQYF.

This clone appeared once. This chain uses TRBV7-8 with TRBJ2-7; TRBD1 matches 8 bases. In germline, CDR1 is SGHVS, CDR2 FQNEAQ. V gave up 1 base and J gave up 0 bases; unmatched junction bases: 5. This CDR3 spans 16 amino acids. The CDR3 DNA sequence: TGTGCCAGCAGCTTAGTCCAGGGGGCGAGCTCCTACGAGCAGTACTTC. This encodes CASSLVQGASSYEQYF.

The rearrangement uses TRBV7-2 and TRBJ1-5; 7 bases line up with TRBD1. Trimming took 1 base from V and 7 from J; bases not matched to a gene: 7. This CDR3 spans 15 amino acids. Per the germline V gene, CDR1 is SGHTA and CDR2 is FQGNSA. CDR3 nucleotides: TGTGCCAGCAGCTTAGGACAGGGAGGAAGCCAGCCCCAGCATTTT. Encoded protein: CASSLGQGGSQPQHF.

The chain uses TRBV18 and TRBJ2-2; the D gene is possibly TRBD2 (5 bases). CDR1 is KGHSH, CDR2 LQKENI, per germline. This CDR3 is built from 15 residues. Deletions cut 3 bases from V and 3 bases from J, with 11 bases between. CDR3 nucleotide sequence: TGTGCCAGCTCACCCCGGCTCGGGGACACCGGGGAGCTGTTTTTT. It translates to CASSPRLGDTGELFF. Full variable domain (outside the CDR3, taken from reference TRBV18 and TRBJ2-2): NAGVMQNPRHLVRRRGQEARLRCSPMKGHSHVYWYRQLPEEGLKFMVYLQKENIIDESGMPKERFSAEFPKEGPSILRIQQVVRGDSAAYFCASSPRLGDTGELFFGEGSRLTVL.

The chain has TRBV4-1 and TRBJ2-5; possibly TRBD1 for D (5 bases). V gave up 4 bases and J gave up 7 bases, with 13 bases separating them. Germline V gene data show CDR1 as MGHRA and CDR2 as YSYEKL. The CDR3 totals 13 residues. The CDR3 nucleotides are TGCGCCAGCAGCCCACAGGCTTCAGGGACCCAGTACTTC. The encoded protein is CASSPQASGTQYF.

V and J are TRBV6-6 and TRBJ2-5; 8 bases map to TRBD2. V trimming: 4 bases; J trimming: 7 bases; junction bases outside the gene matches: 5. Per germline, CDR1 MNHNY and CDR2 SVGAGI (reference sequence). CDR3 length equals 13 residues. CDR3 DNA: TGTGCCAGCAGTTTAAGCGGGAGTGGGACCCAGTACTTC. Translating it yields CASSLSGSGTQYF.

The chain joins TRBV27 to TRBJ2-7; D possibly corresponds to TRBD1 (5 bases). This CDR3 has 14 residues. V lost 1 base, J lost 2 bases, and 9 bases lay in between. The germline V gene encodes CDR1 MNHEY and CDR2 SMNVEV (reference sequence). The chain's CDR3 is CASSLYDSTYEQYF. The DNA for the CDR3 is TGTGCCAGCAGTTTATATGACAGTACCTACGAGCAGTACTTC.

For the CDR3, the DNA is TGCGCCAGCAGCCAAGGGCCCGGGACAGGATCCTACGAGCAGTACTTC. Protein sequence: CASSQGPGTGSYEQYF. The V gene is TRBV4-1, the J gene TRBJ2-7, with 8 bases fitting TRBD1. Looked up from germline, CDR1 is MGHRA and CDR2 is YSYEKL. The CDR3 loop spans 16 amino acids. Unmatched junction bases numbered 6, after V lost 1 base and J lost 1 base.

The chain uses TRBV7-2 and TRBJ2-2; a possible D gene is TRBD1 (6 bases). CDR1 and CDR2 from the germline V gene are SGHTA and FQGNSA. The CDR3 has 14 residues. Trimming stripped 5 bases from V and 4 bases from J, with 11 bases between. The CDR3 region has the DNA TGTGCCAGCAGCGATACAGGGCCCACCGGGGAGCTGTTTTTT. It encodes CASSDTGPTGELFF.

The chain has TRBV5-6 and TRBJ1-2, with 7 positions matching TRBD1. J was trimmed by 8 bases and V by 5 bases; bases with no gene match: 6. The CDR3 has 12 amino acids. CDR1 and CDR2 from the germline V gene are SGHDT and YYEEEE. DNA of the CDR3: TGTGCCAGCAGTCGACAGGGAACCGGCTACACCTTC. Translated, it gives CASSRQGTGYTF.

DNA for the CDR3: TGTGCCAGCGCAAGCGGGGGATCCGGCTATGGCTACACCTTC. Translation gives CASASGGSGYGYTF. V is TRBV28 and J is TRBJ1-2; perhaps TRBD1 as D (5 bases). With 8 bases removed from V and 4 bases from J, the gap between germline ends came to 17 bases. This CDR3 has 14 amino acids. Germline V gives CDR1 MDHEN, CDR2 SYDVKM.

This chain uses TRBV27 with TRBJ2-1; unclear D gene. CDR3 length equals 13 residues. The V end was cut by 4 bases, the J end by 0 bases, with 4 bases between. CDR1 and CDR2 (germline): MNHEY, SMNVEV (reference sequence). The CDR3 coding sequence is TGTGCCAGCAGTTATAGCTCCTACAATGAGCAGTTCTTC. This encodes CASSYSSYNEQFF.

V is TRBV21-1 and J is TRBJ1-5; the table names TRBD1, a call not compared with the DNA. TRBV21-1 is marked as a pseudogene. CDR3 length: 14 amino acids. The CDR3: CASKGQGKGQPQHF. The DNA of the CDR3 is TGTGCCAGCAAGGGACAGGGGAAGGGTCAGCCCCAGCATTTT.

The rearrangement uses TRBV30 and TRBJ2-7; the match to TRBD1 covers 9 bases. The J segment lost 5 bases and the V segment lost 3 bases, leaving 5 bases of the junction unmatched. Germline V lookup: CDR1 GTSNPN, CDR2 SVGIG (reference sequence). The length of the CDR3 is 13 residues. In DNA form, the CDR3 reads TGTGCCTGGAGGGGGACAGGGCTGAACGAGCAGTACTTC. Protein: CAWRGTGLNEQYF.

The chain recombines TRBV27 with TRBJ2-1; TRBD2 matches 7 bases. V shed 4 bases, J shed 7 bases, and the junction held 13 bases outside the gene matches. Per germline, CDR1 MNHEY and CDR2 SMNVEV (reference sequence). The CDR3 has 16 residues. The CDR3 loop is CASSSIASIGGNEQFF. The CDR3 DNA reads TGTGCCAGCAGTTCGATAGCGTCCATCGGGGGGAATGAGCAGTTCTTC.

The J gene is TRBJ2-1, the V gene TRBV11-1, with TRBD2 identical over 7 bases. The germline gives CDR1 SGHAT, CDR2 FQDESV (reference sequence). The CDR3 contains 17 residues. The trim removed 2 bases at V and 0 bases at J, leaving 7 bases unmatched. CDR3 DNA sequence: TGTGCCAGCAGCTTACTGATGGTAGCGGGCTCCTACAATGAGCAGTTCTTC. Its protein is CASSLLMVAGSYNEQFF.

J is TRBJ2-3 and V is TRBV27; 8 bases align to TRBD1. Trimming cost V 2 bases and J 3 bases; bases outside gene matches: 1. In germline, CDR1 is MNHEY, CDR2 SMNVEV (reference sequence). The CDR3 loop spans 14 amino acids. CDR3 loop: CASSLDRGTDTQYF. CDR3 in DNA: TGTGCCAGCAGTTTAGACAGGGGAACAGATACGCAGTATTTT.

The chain recombines TRBV27 with TRBJ2-3; D not resolved. Germline CDR1 reads MNHEY; CDR2 reads SMNVEV (reference sequence). CDR3 length equals 13 residues. V was shortened by 6 bases and J by 3 bases, with 10 bases between the two germline ends. This chain's CDR3 is CASRYSLTDTQYF. The CDR3 region has the DNA TGTGCCAGCAGGTACAGCCTTACAGATACGCAGTATTTT.

The genes are TRBV7-9 and TRBJ1-2, with 8 bases identical to TRBD1. V trimming: 0 bases; J trimming: 7 bases; junction bases outside the gene matches: 7. The germline V gene encodes CDR1 SEHNR and CDR2 FQNEAQ (reference sequence). This CDR3 comprises 15 residues. CDR3 nucleotide sequence: TGTGCCAGCAGCTTAGCGGGTCCGGACAGGGCTGGCTACACCTTC. Translation gives CASSLAGPDRAGYTF.

J is TRBJ1-2 and V is TRBV4-3; D unclear. CDR3 length equals 13 residues. Trimming removed 3 bases at V and 10 bases at J, with 15 bases between. CDR1 LGHNA and CDR2 YSLEER come from the germline V gene. CDR3 nucleotide sequence: TGCGCCAGCAGCCAGGCGGATTCCCTCGACTACACCTTC. Translating it yields CASSQADSLDYTF.

This clone was detected only once. The chain has TRBV7-2 and TRBJ2-3, with 9 bases fitting TRBD1. V gave up 4 bases and J gave up 2 bases; unmatched junction bases: 10. Germline loops: CDR1 SGHTA, CDR2 FQGNSA. This CDR3 region has 17 residues. CDR3 protein: CASSWPRTGDYTDTQYF. The CDR3 coding sequence is TGTGCCAGCAGCTGGCCAAGGACAGGGGACTACACAGATACGCAGTATTTT.

The chain recombines TRBV18 with TRBJ2-7; maybe TRBD1 (5 bases). This CDR3 is built from 13 residues. CDR1 and CDR2 (germline): KGHSH, LQKENI. V dropped 0 bases and J dropped 5 bases, with 8 bases sitting between them. CDR3 nucleotides: TGTGCCAGCTCACCACCGATGGACAACGAGCAGTACTTC. It yields the protein CASSPPMDNEQYF.